These 29 T cell receptor beta chains were all obtained from the same sample, sequenced in a study of cytomegalovirus exposure and HLA in healthy donors (dated by TCRdb to 2015 to 2018). The library was generated by the immunoSEQ multiplex PCR assay. Here the immuneACCESS table is served through TCRdb, limited to in-frame sequences with V and J called. Missing clones are a known gap in these copies; in checked studies unresolved V genes cover under half, and the rest lacks a known reason. A total of around 400,000 clones appear in this sample, 86% of them only once. 0.83% of the sample is in the top ten clones. The sequencing sample was made of PBMCs. The receptor source for this set is a woman in her late teens or twenties in good health and CMV-seronegative.

The rearrangement uses TRBV14 and TRBJ2-1, with 7 bases that match TRBD2. CDR1 SGHDN and CDR2 FVKESK come from the germline V gene. There are 13 residues in the CDR3. J was trimmed by 9 bases and V by 4 bases; bases with no gene match: 6. Here the CDR3 reads CASSPGGWGEQFF. The CDR3 region has the DNA TGTGCCAGCAGCCCCGGGGGGTGGGGTGAGCAGTTCTTC.

This chain uses TRBV28 with TRBJ2-7; D remains ambiguous. V was clipped by 3 bases and J by 0 bases, with 6 bases between them. The CDR3 has 13 amino acids. Germline V lookup: CDR1 MDHEN, CDR2 SYDVKM. The CDR3 spells CASSLGFSYEQYF. The DNA for the CDR3 is TGTGCCAGCAGTTTGGGCTTCTCCTACGAGCAGTACTTC.

V and J are TRBV4-1 and TRBJ1-1, with D tentatively TRBD1 (5 bases). V lost 3 bases, J lost 0 bases, and 8 bases lay in between. CDR1 is MGHRA, CDR2 YSYEKL, per germline. The CDR3 spans 14 residues. This CDR3 reads CASSQGLMNTEAFF. The CDR3 nucleotides read TGCGCCAGCAGCCAGGGACTTATGAACACTGAAGCTTTCTTT.

Here the CDR3 DNA reads TGTGCCTGGAGTGTCACTGGGCCGAATGAGCAGTTCTTC. Amino acid sequence: CAWSVTGPNEQFF. The chain couples TRBV30 to TRBJ2-1; D remains ambiguous. V was cut by 0 bases and J by 7 bases, with 10 bases left in between. The CDR3 is 13 residues long. Germline V gives CDR1 GTSNPN, CDR2 SVGIG (reference sequence). Full variable domain (outside the CDR3, taken from reference TRBV30 and TRBJ2-1): SQTIHQWPATLVQPVGSPLSLECTVEGTSNPNLYWYRQAAGRGLQLLFYSVGIGQISSEVPQNLSASRPQDRQFILSSKKLLLSDSGFYLCAWSVTGPNEQFFGPGTRLTVL.

This clone has more than one count but fewer than ten. This chain connects TRBV4-1 to TRBJ1-1, with 7 bases that match TRBD1. Per the germline V gene, CDR1 is MGHRA and CDR2 is YSYEKL. CDR3 length equals 19 residues. Losses at the gene ends were 1 base for V and 1 base for J; bases not matched to a gene: 15. As DNA, the CDR3 is TGCGCCAGCAGCCAAGGCCTGAAGTGGACAGGCGAAGCGAACACTGAAGCTTTCTTT. This codes for CASSQGLKWTGEANTEAFF.

This clone has a handful of counts. This chain connects TRBV6-4 to TRBJ2-1; 8 nucleotides line up with TRBD2. CDR3 size: 15 residues. Unmatched junction bases numbered 6, after V lost 4 bases and J lost 4 bases. Per the germline V gene, CDR1 is MRHNA and CDR2 is SNTAGT. CDR3 DNA sequence: TGTGCCAGCAGTGTCAGAGCGGGGGAGTACAATGAGCAGTTCTTC. Translated: CASSVRAGEYNEQFF.

The chain employs TRBV25-1 and TRBJ1-4; TRBD1 agrees at 8 bases. J gave up 6 bases and V 6 bases, and 18 bases lay outside the gene matches. This CDR3 is 18 amino acids long. Germline CDR1 reads MGHDK; CDR2 reads SYGVNS. The CDR3 DNA follows: TGTGCCAGCAGCGGGGGGCTCACCAGGACAGGGCTCCATGAAAAACTGTTTTTT. It is translated as CASSGGLTRTGLHEKLFF.

The J gene is TRBJ1-4, the V gene TRBV5-8, with TRBD1 matching over 8 bases. The V and J ends lost 0 bases and 8 bases, in that order; junction bases with no gene match: 6. The CDR3 runs 15 residues. Germline CDR1 SGHTS, CDR2 YDEGEE. CDR3 nucleotides: TGTGCCAGCAGCTTGGGCCAGGGGGCGAACGAAAAACTGTTTTTT. Translated, it gives CASSLGQGANEKLFF.

This chain connects TRBV10-3 to TRBJ2-1; D may be TRBD2 (5 bases). Per the germline V gene, CDR1 is ENHRY and CDR2 is SYGVKD. CDR3 length: 16 amino acids. The V and J ends lost 0 bases and 1 base respectively, with 10 bases between them. The CDR3 region is CAISESVARSYNEQFF. For the CDR3, the DNA is TGTGCCATCAGTGAGTCGGTAGCGAGGTCCTACAATGAGCAGTTCTTC.

V and J are TRBV5-1 and TRBJ2-2; D is uncertain. Trimming removed 2 bases at V and 5 bases at J, with 4 bases between. The CDR3 sequence is 12 residues long. The V gene's germline CDR1 is SGHRS and CDR2 YFSETQ. The CDR3 region has the DNA TGCGCCAGCAGCTTCCCAACCGGGGAGCTGTTTTTT. It is translated as CASSFPTGELFF.

The chain links TRBV30 to TRBJ2-7; tentatively, D is TRBD1 (5 bases). CDR1 and CDR2 (germline): GTSNPN, SVGIG (reference sequence). The CDR3 runs 12 residues. V was cut by 0 bases and J by 5 bases, with 8 bases left in between. The CDR3 coding sequence is TGTGCCTGGAGTGTGGGCAGGGACGAGCAGTACTTC. Amino acid sequence: CAWSVGRDEQYF. The full variable domain, with the rest looked up from reference TRBV30 and TRBJ2-7, is SQTIHQWPATLVQPVGSPLSLECTVEGTSNPNLYWYRQAAGRGLQLLFYSVGIGQISSEVPQNLSASRPQDRQFILSSKKLLLSDSGFYLCAWSVGRDEQYFGPGTRLTVT.

This clone was seen just once. The V gene is TRBV9, the J gene TRBJ2-1, with 15 nucleotides matching TRBD2. V lost 3 bases to trimming and J lost 2 bases; unmatched junction nucleotides: 0. The CDR3 has 16 amino acids. The germline V gene has CDR1 SGDLS and CDR2 YYNGEE. CDR3 amino acids: CASSGTSGRAYNEQFF. For the CDR3, the DNA is TGTGCCAGCAGCGGGACTAGCGGGAGGGCCTACAATGAGCAGTTCTTC. The variable domain in full, completed from reference TRBV9 and TRBJ2-1, reads DSGVTQTPKHLITATGQRVTLRCSPRSGDLSVYWYQQSLDQGLQFLIQYYNGEERAKGNILERFSAQQFPDLHSELNLSSLELGDSALYFCASSGTSGRAYNEQFFGPGTRLTVL.

The chain employs TRBV5-6 and TRBJ1-4; D might be TRBD1 (6 bases). Trimming removed 2 bases at V and 11 bases at J, with 19 bases between. Per the germline V gene, CDR1 is SGHDT and CDR2 is YYEEEE. The CDR3 spans 15 residues. The CDR3, as DNA: TGTGCCAGCAGCTTCCGGACAGCACTCATGGGGAAACTGTTTTTT. Translation: CASSFRTALMGKLFF.

The V gene is TRBV5-1, the J gene TRBJ2-7; D is perhaps TRBD1 (6 bases). Germline assignment: CDR1 SGHRS and CDR2 YFSETQ. The V end was cut by 4 bases, the J end by 0 bases, with 8 bases between. This CDR3 spans 13 amino acids. DNA for the CDR3: TGCGCCAGCAGCGGGGACAACTCCTACGAGCAGTACTTC. Protein sequence: CASSGDNSYEQYF.

V is TRBV9 and J is TRBJ1-2; D is possibly TRBD1 (6 bases). CDR3 length: 15 residues. The V and J ends lost 2 bases and 4 bases respectively, with 15 bases between them. CDR1 is SGDLS and CDR2 is YYNGEE in the germline V gene. This chain's CDR3 is CASSVDGYRAYGYTF. CDR3 coding DNA: TGTGCCAGCAGCGTCGATGGGTACAGGGCCTATGGCTACACCTTC.

The chain combines TRBV6-4 with TRBJ2-7, with TRBD1 identical over 11 bases. Germline V gene lookup returns CDR1 MRHNA and CDR2 SNTAGT. The CDR3 is made up of 16 amino acids. Trimming took 7 bases from V and 2 from J; bases not matched to a gene: 10. The CDR3, as DNA: TGTGCCAGCACGATTACCCGGGACAGGGGGACCTACGAGCAGTACTTC. Its protein is CASTITRDRGTYEQYF.

This chain connects TRBV19 to TRBJ2-7, with 10 bases aligning to TRBD2. Looked up from germline, CDR1 is LNHDA and CDR2 is SQIVND (reference sequence). The CDR3 runs 15 residues. The V gene end was trimmed by 5 bases and the J gene end by 3 bases; junction bases not matched to a gene: 7. CDR3 sequence reads: CASSLGTSVRYEQYF. CDR3 nucleotide sequence: TGTGCCAGTAGTCTCGGGACTAGCGTACGCTACGAGCAGTACTTC.

This clone was detected only once. This chain joins TRBV6-1 and TRBJ1-6; tentatively, D is TRBD1 (6 bases). CDR1 is MNHNS, CDR2 SASEGT, per germline. The CDR3 sequence is 13 residues long. Trimming left V 3 bases short and J 9 bases short, with 9 bases between. The CDR3 loop reads CASSDDRTSPLHF. In DNA, the CDR3 is TGTGCCAGCAGTGACGACAGGACTTCACCCCTCCACTTT.

The rearrangement links TRBV7-9 to TRBJ1-2; 8 bases fit TRBD1. CDR3 length: 14 amino acids. Trimming cost V 0 bases and J 6 bases; bases outside gene matches: 3. Germline V gives CDR1 SEHNR, CDR2 FQNEAQ (reference sequence). CDR3 nucleotides: TGTGCCAGCAGCTTAGCTCCGACAGGGGATGGCTACACCTTC. As protein: CASSLAPTGDGYTF.

The rearrangement links TRBV30 to TRBJ1-1; a possible D gene is TRBD1 (6 bases). The CDR3 is 12 residues long. V gave up 6 bases and J gave up 4 bases, with 12 bases separating them. Germline values: CDR1 GTSNPN, CDR2 SVGIG (reference sequence). The CDR3 coding sequence is TGTGCCTGCCACAGGACAGCCACTGAAGCTTTCTTT. It specifies CACHRTATEAFF.

The genes are TRBV28 and TRBJ1-2, with a possible D match to TRBD1 (5 bases). The ends were cut back, 4 bases at V and 8 bases at J, with 11 bases in the middle. Looked up from germline, CDR1 is MDHEN and CDR2 is SYDVKM. The CDR3 sequence is 12 residues long. CDR3 in DNA: TGTGCCAGCAGTTCGCAGGGAATGGGCTACACCTTC. Translated: CASSSQGMGYTF.

This CDR3 is CASSSPPGAGAYEQYF. The DNA of the CDR3 is TGTGCCAGCAGCTCCCCTCCTGGGGCAGGAGCCTACGAGCAGTACTTC. The rearrangement joins TRBV7-9 to TRBJ2-7, with D maybe TRBD1 (5 bases). Germline V gives CDR1 SEHNR, CDR2 FQNEAQ (reference sequence). The CDR3 has 16 amino acids. Trimming removed 4 bases from V and 2 bases from J, with 18 bases in between. The entire variable domain, with the rest obtained from reference TRBV7-9 and TRBJ2-7, is as follows: DTGVSQNPRHKITKRGQNVTFRCDPISEHNRLYWYRQTLGQGPEFLTYFQNEAQLEKSRLLSDRFSAERPKGSFSTLEIQRTEQGDSAMYLCASSSPPGAGAYEQYFGPGTRLTVT.

The chain recombines TRBV10-2 with TRBJ1-1; D might be TRBD1 (5 bases). This CDR3 region has 14 residues. The V gene lost 4 bases and the J gene lost 2 bases, with 11 bases spanning the gap. Germline V lookup: CDR1 WSHSY, CDR2 SAAADI. The CDR3 sequence: CASSVKGINTEAFF. The CDR3 DNA is TGCGCCAGCAGTGTTAAGGGGATTAACACTGAAGCTTTCTTT.

The chain has TRBV29-1 and TRBJ2-3, with a tentative D call TRBD2 (6 bases). The length of the CDR3 is 15 residues. Germline V gives CDR1 SQVTM, CDR2 ANQGSEA. The V gene lost 3 bases and the J gene lost 5 bases, with 18 bases spanning the gap. In DNA, the CDR3 is TGCAGCGTTGAGGGTCCCACTCGGAGGGGAGATACGCAGTATTTT. It translates to CSVEGPTRRGDTQYF.

The V and J genes are TRBV4-1 and TRBJ2-2; TRBD2 agrees at 12 bases. Losses at the gene ends were 1 base for V and 6 bases for J; bases not matched to a gene: 9. The CDR3 length is 18 residues. In germline, CDR1 is MGHRA, CDR2 YSYEKL. CDR3 residues: CASSQGKVTSGGSGELFF. Here the CDR3 DNA reads TGCGCCAGCAGCCAAGGCAAGGTTACTAGCGGGGGGTCCGGGGAGCTGTTTTTT.

The rearrangement links TRBV27 to TRBJ2-1; 10 bases map to TRBD1. The germline V gene has CDR1 MNHEY and CDR2 SMNVEV (reference sequence). The CDR3 loop spans 14 amino acids. V shed 4 bases and J 5 bases; nucleotides not matched to a gene: 2. The CDR3 loop reads CASSWDRGNNEQFF. CDR3 bases: TGTGCCAGCAGTTGGGACAGGGGAAACAATGAGCAGTTCTTC.

In this sample, this clone turned up once. The chain recombines TRBV25-1 with TRBJ1-2, with TRBD1 identical over 9 bases. The CDR3 covers 14 residues. Trimming removed 4 bases from V and 5 bases from J; junction bases left unmatched: 5. Germline assignment: CDR1 MGHDK and CDR2 SYGVNS. The CDR3 DNA reads as TGTGCCAGCAGTGCGGGACAGGGTCAATATGGCTACACCTTC. Translation: CASSAGQGQYGYTF.

The chain uses TRBV10-2 and TRBJ2-3; 8 bases agree with TRBD2. Germline V lookup: CDR1 WSHSY, CDR2 SAAADI. The CDR3 loop spans 15 amino acids. V dropped 5 bases and J dropped 3; count of bases not matched to a gene: 7. This CDR3 reads CASSTAGGRTDTQYF. DNA of the CDR3: TGCGCCAGCAGTACTGCAGGCGGGAGGACAGATACGCAGTATTTT.

The chain uses TRBV14 and TRBJ1-1; 9 nucleotides align to TRBD1. V lost 1 base to trimming and J lost 3 bases; unmatched junction nucleotides: 0. The length of the CDR3 is 14 residues. Germline lookup yields CDR1 SGHDN and CDR2 FVKESK. The CDR3 reads CASSQGQGDTEAFF. Here the CDR3 DNA reads TGTGCCAGCAGCCAAGGACAGGGGGACACTGAAGCTTTCTTT.